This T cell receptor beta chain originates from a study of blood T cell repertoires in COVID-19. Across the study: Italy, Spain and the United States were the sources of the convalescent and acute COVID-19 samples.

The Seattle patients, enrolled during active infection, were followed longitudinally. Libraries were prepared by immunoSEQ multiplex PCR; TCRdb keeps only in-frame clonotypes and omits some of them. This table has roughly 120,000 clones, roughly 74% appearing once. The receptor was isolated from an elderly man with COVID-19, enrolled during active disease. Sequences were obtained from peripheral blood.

The CDR3, as DNA: TGTGCCATCAGTGGGACTAGCGGGAGTTACGACGAGCAGTACTTC. This gives the protein CAISGTSGSYDEQYF. This rearrangement joins TRBV10-3 to TRBJ2-7; TRBD2 agrees at 13 bases. The CDR3 loop spans 15 amino acids. Germline CDR1 and CDR2: ENHRY and SYGVKD. Germline trimming cut 4 bases from V and 5 bases from J; bases unmatched to any gene: 5.